A selection of T cell receptor beta chains follows, all from one sample in a study of blood T cell repertoires in COVID-19. Sequencing was performed with immunoSEQ multiplex PCR; in TCRdb, only in-frame clones are kept and a portion is missing. The table includes 210,000 or so clones, less than 85% detected once. Sequenced: peripheral blood. These receptor sequences come from a man over 45 who had recovered from COVID-19. Both conserved end residues are trimmed from each CDR3. A D gene is named only where the DNA matches it firmly.

cdr3_length v_call d_call cdr3_aa
11 TRBV10-3 TRBD2 AISVGLAEPLY
15 TRBV20-1 TRBD1 SASSGQGVLDTDTQY
15 TRBV28 NA ASIPWSGTLKDNEQF
16 TRBV27 TRBD2 ASSLRQPTAGGADTQY
12 TRBV21-1 NA ASSMPGHGMGYT
14 TRBV3-1/TRBV3-2 TRBD1 ASSQDLRQGPYEQY
14 TRBV2 NA ASSEALRVMNEKLF
11 TRBV7-3 NA ASSLEPSHRQF
14 TRBV4-1 NA ASSQELAGSSYEQY
14 TRBV19 TRBD1 ASSNPDRRSNQPQH
11 TRBV29-1 TRBD1 SVEVTGGTEAF
12 TRBV19 NA ASSIMGAGETQY
14 TRBV18 NA ASGRGTDSTYNEQF
11 TRBV11-3 NA ASALLNTGELF
22 TRBV3-1/TRBV3-2 TRBD2 ASSHNRGTNLFTSSRPFYNEQF
11 TRBV5-4 TRBD2 ASTDLAEGELF
13 TRBV2 TRBD1 ASRGTGALNTEAF
13 TRBV5-3 NA ARSLTDKPNQPQH
14 TRBV6-6 TRBD2 ASSYRSSGRPYEQY
11 TRBV5-5 NA ASSRAYTGELF
13 TRBV5-1 NA ASSLGLGNTGELF
14 TRBV5-8 TRBD1 ASSLGFRTGEEKLF
12 TRBV7-3 NA ASSLTPSSGEQY
13 TRBV2 TRBD2 ASSDSGMNTDTQY
9 TRBV5-1 TRBD1 ASSPRDRQH
10 TRBV19 NA ASISRSGTQY
14 TRBV4-2 TRBD1 ASSQVSEGANEKLF
14 TRBV24-1 TRBD1 ATSDPRDRGPYTQY
10 TRBV7-2 NA ASSVGQSRQY
13 TRBV5-1 NA ASSLAAGADTEAF
12 TRBV10-3 TRBD2 AISESGGYNEQF
14 TRBV27 NA ASSKSTGRRGNTIY
12 TRBV24-1 NA ATSDLDRLYGYT
13 TRBV14 TRBD1 ASSQGDRANYGYT
16 TRBV4-3 TRBD2 ASSQDPQTSAGADTQY
19 TRBV21-1 NA ASSKAKGLAEEQTNTDTQY
13 TRBV7-2 NA ASSARDGAYNEQF